Below, 20 T cell receptor beta chains from the same sample are listed, as sequenced in a study of chemoradiotherapy in HPV16-positive cancers. TCRdb's copy holds only in-frame clones and misses some; the assay was immunoSEQ multiplex PCR. The sample has tens of thousands of clones, roughly 90% seen once. The sequencing here drew on blood, taken from a patient who underwent chemoradiotherapy. These receptors originate from a human donor with HPV-associated anogenital cancer.

The chain uses TRBV5-8 and TRBJ2-5; D remains ambiguous. Germline V gene lookup returns CDR1 SGHTS and CDR2 YDEGEE. The CDR3 loop spans 12 amino acids. Trimming took 2 bases from V and 0 from J, leaving 2 bases between them. The CDR3 bases are TGTGCCAGCAGCTTTGACCAAGAGACCCAGTACTTC. Encoded protein: CASSFDQETQYF.

This clone was seen a single time. J is TRBJ2-5 and V is TRBV5-8; TRBD2 matches at 9 bases. Germline V CDR1 and CDR2: SGHTS, YDEGEE. The CDR3 is 14 residues long. Trimming took 2 bases from V and 4 from J; bases not matched to a gene: 3. DNA for the CDR3: TGTGCCAGCAGCTTCGGACTAGCGAGAGAGACCCAGTACTTC. As protein: CASSFGLARETQYF. The variable domain in full, with the rest retrieved from reference TRBV5-8 and TRBJ2-5, is EAGVTQSPTHLIKTRGQQATLRCSPISGHTSVYWYQQALGLGLQFLLWYDEGEERNRGNFPPRFSGRQFPNYSSELNVNALELEDSALYLCASSFGLARETQYFGPGTRLLVL.

The chain links TRBV5-1 to TRBJ2-7; 9 bases map to TRBD1. The CDR3 has 15 residues. With V trimmed by 4 bases and J by 3 bases, 8 bases remained unmatched. Per germline, CDR1 SGHRS and CDR2 YFSETQ. CDR3 nucleotide sequence: TGCGCCAGCAGCCTCCTGGGACAGGGAAACTACGAGCAGTACTTC. Translating it yields CASSLLGQGNYEQYF. Complete variable domain (other parts from reference TRBV5-1 and TRBJ2-7): KAGVTQTPRYLIKTRGQQVTLSCSPISGHRSVSWYQQTPGQGLQFLFEYFSETQRNKGNFPGRFSGRQFSNSRSEMNVSTLELGDSALYLCASSLLGQGNYEQYFGPGTRLTVT.

This sequence joins TRBV7-2 and TRBJ1-1; TRBD1 aligns across 8 bases. V lost 6 bases to trimming and J lost 0 bases; unmatched junction nucleotides: 12. The CDR3 loop spans 17 amino acids. Germline V gene lookup returns CDR1 SGHTA and CDR2 FQGNSA. CDR3 protein: CASRSRGPGGLNTEAFF. Written as DNA, the CDR3 is TGTGCCAGCAGATCCCGCGGACCAGGGGGCTTGAACACTGAAGCTTTCTTT.

The chain is built from TRBV11-2 and TRBJ1-2; a possible D gene is TRBD1 (6 bases). The germline V and J ends were trimmed by 5 bases and 3 bases, with 22 bases remaining between them. The V gene's germline CDR1 is SGHAT and CDR2 FQNNGV. The CDR3 runs 17 residues. In nucleotides, the CDR3 is TGTGCCAGCAGCCCAACCTTGTGGGGGGGCGCAGACTATGGCTACACCTTC. This sequence encodes CASSPTLWGGADYGYTF.

As regards this clone: One junction end disagrees with the germline gene, perhaps due to a read error. The chain is built from TRBV4-3 and TRBJ1-1; D gene unclear. Looked up from germline, CDR1 is LGHNA and CDR2 is YSLEER. This CDR3 has 14 residues. In DNA form, the CDR3 reads TGCGCCAGCAGCCAAGTGAGTTGGAACGCTGAAGCTTTCTTT. It codes for CASSQVSWNAEAFF.

The chain couples TRBV15 to TRBJ2-5; tentative D call: TRBD1 (7 bases). The germline V gene has CDR1 LNHNV and CDR2 YYDKDF (reference sequence). The CDR3 is 13 amino acids. Trimming took 6 bases from V and 5 from J, leaving 13 bases between them. In DNA, the CDR3 is TGTGCCACCAGGGCTCAGGGGGGCGAGACCCAGTACTTC. It is translated as CATRAQGGETQYF.

The chain joins TRBV5-1 to TRBJ2-7, with D perhaps matching TRBD1 (5 bases). Germline CDR1 and CDR2: SGHRS and YFSETQ. V was pared by 0 bases and J by 4 bases, with 8 bases between. The CDR3 consists of 13 residues. This CDR3 is CASSLAGQYEQYF. The DNA for the CDR3 is TGCGCCAGCAGCTTGGCAGGACAATACGAGCAGTACTTC. Together with reference TRBV5-1 and TRBJ2-7, the CDR3 gives the full variable domain: KAGVTQTPRYLIKTRGQQVTLSCSPISGHRSVSWYQQTPGQGLQFLFEYFSETQRNKGNFPGRFSGRQFSNSRSEMNVSTLELGDSALYLCASSLAGQYEQYFGPGTRLTVT.

The CDR3 DNA follows: TGCAGCGTTGCGTCTCTACTAGCGGTCACAGATACGCAGTATTTT. Its translation: CSVASLLAVTDTQYF. The chain employs TRBV29-1 and TRBJ2-3, with 8 positions matching TRBD2. Germline V gives CDR1 SQVTM, CDR2 ANQGSEA. The trim removed 4 bases at V and 2 bases at J, leaving 8 bases unmatched. The CDR3 length is 15 residues.

J is TRBJ2-2 and V is TRBV5-1; D gene ambiguous. From germline, CDR1 is SGHRS and CDR2 YFSETQ. CDR3 length equals 15 residues. V lost 0 bases, J lost 0 bases, and 6 bases lay in between. The CDR3 reads CASSLDLSNTGELFF. In nucleotides, the CDR3 is TGCGCCAGCAGCTTGGATCTTTCGAACACCGGGGAGCTGTTTTTT.

This chain connects TRBV21-1 to TRBJ2-1; the listed D gene, TRBD2, was not tested against the DNA. TRBV21-1 corresponds to a pseudogene. The CDR3 loop spans 18 amino acids. CDR3 loop: CASSKGGERREEVNEQFF. In DNA, the CDR3 is TGTGCCAGCAGCAAAGGGGGTGAAAGGCGGGAGGAGGTGAATGAGCAGTTCTTC.

The V gene is TRBV7-2, the J gene TRBJ2-7; 8 nucleotides line up with TRBD1. The V and J ends lost 0 bases and 4 bases, in that order; junction bases with no gene match: 5. The CDR3 has 15 amino acids. CDR1 is SGHTA and CDR2 is FQGNSA in the germline V gene. CDR3 sequence (DNA): TGTGCCAGCAGCTTAGCTGGGACAGGAAATTACGAGCAGTACTTC. Its translation is CASSLAGTGNYEQYF.

This clone was seen just once. This CDR3 reads CAISESLLAEGEETQYF. The CDR3 DNA sequence: TGTGCCATCAGTGAGTCGTTACTAGCGGAGGGGGAAGAGACCCAGTACTTC. V gene TRBV10-3 combines with J gene TRBJ2-5; the match to TRBD2 covers 8 bases. This CDR3 contains 17 residues. CDR1 is ENHRY and CDR2 is SYGVKD in the germline V gene. V lost 0 bases to trimming and J lost 3 bases; unmatched junction nucleotides: 9.

The chain couples TRBV5-1 to TRBJ1-6; D ambiguous. Looked up from germline, CDR1 is SGHRS and CDR2 is YFSETQ. The CDR3 consists of 13 residues. The germline V and J ends were trimmed by 8 bases and 9 bases, with 15 bases remaining between them. CDR3 DNA sequence: TGCGCCAGTTCCACGACGGGTGGTTCACCCCTCCACTTT. Protein product: CASSTTGGSPLHF.

The chain couples TRBV19 to TRBJ2-1; 10 positions match TRBD2. In germline, CDR1 is LNHDA, CDR2 SQIVND (reference sequence). V was clipped by 7 bases and J by 7 bases; unmatched bases: 7. The CDR3 loop spans 14 amino acids. CDR3 in amino acids: CASTTSGRGNEQFF. For the CDR3, the DNA is TGTGCCAGTACCACCAGCGGGAGGGGAAATGAGCAGTTCTTC.

The chain combines TRBV27 with TRBJ2-3; TRBD2 is a possible D gene (5 bases). V lost 3 bases to trimming and J lost 5 bases, with 12 bases between them. Per germline, CDR1 MNHEY and CDR2 SMNVEV (reference sequence). This CDR3 contains 14 residues. The CDR3 here is CASSFSGAGDTQYF. CDR3 coding DNA: TGTGCCAGCAGTTTTTCCGGTGCGGGAGATACGCAGTATTTT.

This clone was seen a few times. This chain joins TRBV23-1 and TRBJ1-2; D gene ambiguous. TRBV23-1 is an ORF, with its function uncertain. CDR3 length equals 16 residues. Trimming removed 6 bases at V and 1 base at J, with 18 bases between. As DNA, the CDR3 is TGCGCCAGCAGCCCCTGTCCGGCGGGTGATAACTATGGCTACACCTTC. Protein: CASSPCPAGDNYGYTF.

The rearrangement links TRBV9 to TRBJ1-3; D gene unclear. Trimming pared 4 bases from V and 4 bases from J, leaving 15 bases between. Germline CDR1 and CDR2: SGDLS and YYNGEE. The CDR3 has 15 amino acids. Written as DNA, the CDR3 is TGTGCCAGCAGCCCTCGGGGATCGAAAGGAAACACCATATATTTT. This translates into CASSPRGSKGNTIYF.

This chain connects TRBV5-4 to TRBJ2-1, with 11 bases lining up with TRBD2. Germline CDR1 is SGHNT and CDR2 is YYREEE (reference sequence). The CDR3 consists of 16 residues. V was pared by 1 base and J by 4 bases, with 4 bases of the junction left unmatched. CDR3 DNA: TGTGCCAGCAGCTTGTCTCTAGCGGGAGGATACAATGAGCAGTTCTTC. Translated: CASSLSLAGGYNEQFF.

The CDR3 loop reads CASSRRNYGYTF. CDR3 nucleotide sequence: TGCGCCAGCAGCCGGCGGAACTATGGCTACACCTTC. This rearrangement joins TRBV4-1 to TRBJ1-2; the D is unclear. Germline CDR1 and CDR2: MGHRA and YSYEKL. The germline V and J ends were trimmed by 4 bases and 2 bases, with 5 bases remaining between them. The CDR3 contains 12 residues.